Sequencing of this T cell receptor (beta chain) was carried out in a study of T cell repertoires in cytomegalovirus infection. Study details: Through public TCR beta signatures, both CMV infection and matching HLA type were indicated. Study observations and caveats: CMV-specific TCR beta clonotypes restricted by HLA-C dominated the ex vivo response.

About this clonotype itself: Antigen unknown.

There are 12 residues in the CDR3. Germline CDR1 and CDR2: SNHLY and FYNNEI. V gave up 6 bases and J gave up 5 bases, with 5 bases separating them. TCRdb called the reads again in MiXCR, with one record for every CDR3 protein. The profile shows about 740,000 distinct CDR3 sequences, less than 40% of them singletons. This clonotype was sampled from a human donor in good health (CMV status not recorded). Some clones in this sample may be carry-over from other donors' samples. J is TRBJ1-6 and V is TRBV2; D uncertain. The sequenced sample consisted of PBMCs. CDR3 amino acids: CASRADNSPLHF. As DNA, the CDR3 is TGTGCCAGCAGGGCAGATAATTCACCCCTCCACTTT. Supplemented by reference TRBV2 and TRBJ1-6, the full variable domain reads EPEVTQTPSHQVTQMGQEVILRCVPISNHLYFYWYRQILGQKVEFLVSFYNNEISEKSEIFDDQFSVERPDGSNFTLKIRSTKLEDSAMYFCASRADNSPLHFGNGTRLTVT.